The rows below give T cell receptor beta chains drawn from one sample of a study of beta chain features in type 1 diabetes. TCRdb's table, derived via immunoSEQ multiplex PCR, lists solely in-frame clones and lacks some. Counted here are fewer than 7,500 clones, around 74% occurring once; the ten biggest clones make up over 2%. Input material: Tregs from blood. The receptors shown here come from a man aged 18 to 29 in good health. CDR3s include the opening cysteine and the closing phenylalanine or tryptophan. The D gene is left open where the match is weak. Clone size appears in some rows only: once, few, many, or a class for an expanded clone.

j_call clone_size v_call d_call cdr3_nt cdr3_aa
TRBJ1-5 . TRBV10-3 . TGTGCCATCAGTGAGTCGGCAGGGAATCAGCCCCAGCATTTT CAISESAGNQPQHF
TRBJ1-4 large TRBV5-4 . TGTGCCAGCAGCCGTAACAGGGTATCTAATGAAAAACTGTTTTTT CASSRNRVSNEKLFF
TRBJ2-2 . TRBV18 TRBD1 TGTGCCAGCTCACCCAGGACAGGCGGGGAGCTGTTTTTT CASSPRTGGELFF
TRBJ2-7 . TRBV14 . TGTGCCAGCAGCCAAGCTAGCAGGACGTACGAGCAGTACTTC CASSQASRTYEQYF
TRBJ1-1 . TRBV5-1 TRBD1 TGCGCCAGCAGCCGGACAGGGGACACTGAAGCTTTCTTT CASSRTGDTEAFF
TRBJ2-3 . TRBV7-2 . TGTGCCAGCAGCCCCACAGGTCGCACAGATACGCAGTATTTT CASSPTGRTDTQYF
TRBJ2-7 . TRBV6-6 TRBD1 TGTGCCAGCAGTTACGACCGGACAGGGGGTTACGAGCAGTACTTC CASSYDRTGGYEQYF
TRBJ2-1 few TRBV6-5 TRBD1 TGTGCCAGCAGTTCTCAATGGACAGGACAAGGCGAGCAGTTCTTC CASSSQWTGQGEQFF
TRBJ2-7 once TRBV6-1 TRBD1 TGTGCCAGCAGTGGCATCGGGACAGGGAGCTACGAGCAGTACTTC CASSGIGTGSYEQYF
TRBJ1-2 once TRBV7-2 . TGTGCCAGCAGCTTACAGGGTGGCTACACCTTC CASSLQGGYTF
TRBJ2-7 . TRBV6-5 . TGTGCCAGCAGTTACCTCTCGGGGGGCCGCTCCTACGAGCAGTACTTC CASSYLSGGRSYEQYF
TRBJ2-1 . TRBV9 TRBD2 TGTGCCAGCAGCCCCGGGGCGGGGGTTTACAATGAGCAGTTCTTC CASSPGAGVYNEQFF
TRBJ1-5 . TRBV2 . TGTGCCACCACCTCCGACGGGGGGCACAATCAGCCCCAGCATTTT CATTSDGGHNQPQHF
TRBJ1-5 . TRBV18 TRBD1 TGTGCCAGCTCACCAGACAGGGGCCCTCAGCCCCAGCATTTT CASSPDRGPQPQHF
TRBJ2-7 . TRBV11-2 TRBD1 TGTGCCAGCAGCTTACGCCGGACAGGGGGCCACGAGCAGTACTTC CASSLRRTGGHEQYF
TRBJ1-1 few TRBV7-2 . TGTGCCAGCAGCTTAAAACGACAGTTAGGTGAAGCTTTCTTT CASSLKRQLGEAFF
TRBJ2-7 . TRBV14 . TGTGCCAGCAGCCCCCTAAGCTCCTACGAGCAGTACTTC CASSPLSSYEQYF
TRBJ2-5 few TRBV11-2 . TGTGCCAGCAGCTTATGGGTTAGCGTGATTCAAGAGACCCAGTACTTC CASSLWVSVIQETQYF
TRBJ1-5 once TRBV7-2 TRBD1 TGTGCCAGCAGCTTAGACTACGGGACAGGGAGTCAGCCCCAGCATTTT CASSLDYGTGSQPQHF
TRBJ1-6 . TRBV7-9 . TGTGCCAGCAGCTTAGGTGGCATCCCCAATTCACCCCTCCACTTT CASSLGGIPNSPLHF
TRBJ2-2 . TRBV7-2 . TGTGCCAGCAGCTTAGCCCGGGCGGGGGCTGCCGTCTGGGGGGAGCTGTTTTTT CASSLARAGAAVWGELFF
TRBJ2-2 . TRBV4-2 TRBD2 TGTGCCAGCAGCCAAGCGATTCGGGGGGGGGACACCGGGGAGCTGTTTTTT CASSQAIRGGDTGELFF
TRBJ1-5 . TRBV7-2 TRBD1 TGTGCCAGCAGCCCAAACGACAGGGGCGGCAATCAGCCCCAGCATTTT CASSPNDRGGNQPQHF
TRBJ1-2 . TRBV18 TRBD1 TGTGCCAGCTCACCCGGGACAGGGGGCACGGGCTATGGCTACACCTTC CASSPGTGGTGYGYTF
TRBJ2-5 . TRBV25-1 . TGTGCCAGCAGTGAATATACACAGCCCCAAGAGACCCAGTACTTC CASSEYTQPQETQYF
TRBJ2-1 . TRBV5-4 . TGTGCCAGCAGCTTGAATTCGCGGGGCGGCAATGAGCAGTTCTTC CASSLNSRGGNEQFF
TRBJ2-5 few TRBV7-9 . TGTGCCAGCAGCTTAGGGTCCAGGGAATCAGAGACCCAGTACTTC CASSLGSRESETQYF
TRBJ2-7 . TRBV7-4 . TGTGCCAGCAGCCCGAGCAAGGGGAGGTACTACGAGCAGTACTTC CASSPSKGRYYEQYF
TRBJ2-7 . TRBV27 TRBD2 TGTGCCAGCAGTTTTAACGGGGGGACCTACGAGCAGTACTTC CASSFNGGTYEQYF
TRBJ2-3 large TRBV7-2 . TGTGCCAGCAGCACAGTTACGCAGTATTTT CASSTVTQYF
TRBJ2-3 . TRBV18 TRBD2 TGTGCCAGCTCATCCCTCCCTCCTGGGACTAGCGGGGCAGATACGCAGTATTTT CASSSLPPGTSGADTQYF
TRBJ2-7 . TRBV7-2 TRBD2 TGTGCCAGCAGCTCGGGACTAGCGTACGAGCAGTACTTC CASSSGLAYEQYF
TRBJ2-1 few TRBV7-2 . TGTGCCAGCAGCTTAGGAGCGTTGGGGCAGTTCTTC CASSLGALGQFF
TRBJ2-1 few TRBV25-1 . TGTGCCAGCAGTGATCCCGGGACTCAGCAGTTCTTC CASSDPGTQQFF
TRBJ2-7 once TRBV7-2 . TGTGCCAGCAGCTCAGCAGGACAGCCCCCGACGATCAAGCAGTACTTC CASSSAGQPPTIKQYF
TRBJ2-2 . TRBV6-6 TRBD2 TGTGCCAGCCGGGACTATTCGAGCACCGGGGAGCTGTTTTTT CASRDYSSTGELFF